Shown below are 6 T cell receptor beta chains from a single sample sequenced in a study of blood T cell repertoires in COVID-19. Assay: immunoSEQ multiplex PCR; the TCRdb copy retains only in-frame clones and omits some. The table lists 300,000 to 400,000 clones, approximately 90% of them singletons. The sequenced sample consisted of PBMCs or T cells enriched from blood (not recorded which). These receptors were obtained from a man between 18 and 29 years old who had recovered from COVID-19.

The chain is built from TRBV10-3 and TRBJ1-1, with 8 positions matching TRBD1. Germline V gives CDR1 ENHRY, CDR2 SYGVKD. The CDR3 totals 14 residues. The ends lost 2 bases at V and 5 bases at J; junction bases unmatched: 4. The CDR3 DNA reads TGTGCCATCAGTGAGGACAGGGGAAGGACTGAAGCTTTCTTT. Translated, it gives CAISEDRGRTEAFF.

The chain is built from TRBV7-9 and TRBJ2-5, with 10 bases lining up with TRBD1. CDR1 is SEHNR, CDR2 FQNEAQ, per germline (reference sequence). The V gene end was trimmed by 2 bases and the J gene end by 4 bases; junction bases not matched to a gene: 7. This CDR3 has 16 residues. The CDR3 region is CASSLSGQGRGETQYF. Here the CDR3 DNA reads TGTGCCAGCAGCTTATCGGGACAGGGGAGAGGAGAGACCCAGTACTTC.

Only a few counts were recorded for this clone. V is TRBV28 and J is TRBJ2-7; TRBD1 matches 10 bases. CDR1 is MDHEN and CDR2 is SYDVKM in the germline V gene. CDR3 length: 15 amino acids. V was pared by 7 bases and J by 2 bases, with 8 bases of the junction left unmatched. The CDR3 loop is CASNDPGQGTYEQYF. The CDR3, as DNA: TGTGCCAGCAACGACCCGGGACAGGGGACCTACGAGCAGTACTTC.

The J gene is TRBJ1-2, the V gene TRBV7-8, with 9 positions matching TRBD1. The CDR3 is 15 amino acids. Germline CDR1 SGHVS, CDR2 FQNEAQ. Unmatched junction bases numbered 6, after V lost 5 bases and J lost 2 bases. Written as DNA, the CDR3 is TGTGCCAGCAGCACGAGGACAGGGGCGAACTATGGCTACACCTTC. Amino acids: CASSTRTGANYGYTF. The whole variable domain, remainder taken from reference TRBV7-8 and TRBJ1-2, is GAGVSQSPRYKVAKRGQDVALRCDPISGHVSLFWYQQALGQGPEFLTYFQNEAQLDKSGLPSDRFFAERPEGSVSTLKIQRTQQEDSAVYLCASSTRTGANYGYTFGSGTRLTVV.

V usage is TRBV18 and J usage is TRBJ2-2; tentatively, D is TRBD2 (5 bases). The CDR3 extends over 16 amino acids. Trimming cost V 4 bases and J 6 bases, with 18 bases left between them. The germline gives CDR1 KGHSH, CDR2 LQKENI. The CDR3: CASSQQRQVIAGELFF. The CDR3 region has the DNA TGTGCCAGCTCACAGCAGCGGCAGGTCATCGCCGGGGAGCTGTTTTTT.

The CDR3 DNA is TGTGCCAGCAGAAACAGGGGAAACACCATATATTTT. Translated, it gives CASRNRGNTIYF. This sequence joins TRBV27 and TRBJ1-3, with D tentatively TRBD1 (5 bases). This CDR3 region has 12 residues. Trimming took off 6 bases at V and 4 bases at J, with 7 bases between the two ends. Germline V gene sequence: CDR1 MNHEY, CDR2 SMNVEV (reference sequence).